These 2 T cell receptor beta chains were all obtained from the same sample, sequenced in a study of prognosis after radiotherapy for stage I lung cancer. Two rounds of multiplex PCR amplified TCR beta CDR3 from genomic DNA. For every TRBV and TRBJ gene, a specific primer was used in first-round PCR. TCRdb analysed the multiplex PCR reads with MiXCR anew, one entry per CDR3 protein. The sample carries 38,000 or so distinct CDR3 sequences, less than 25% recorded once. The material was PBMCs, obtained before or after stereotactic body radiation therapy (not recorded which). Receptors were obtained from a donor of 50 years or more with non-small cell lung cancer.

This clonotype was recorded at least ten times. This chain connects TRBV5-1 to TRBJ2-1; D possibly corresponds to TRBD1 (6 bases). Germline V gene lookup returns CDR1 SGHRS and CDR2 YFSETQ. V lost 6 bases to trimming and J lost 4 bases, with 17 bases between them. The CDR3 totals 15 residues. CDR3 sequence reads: CASILGPGAYNEQFF. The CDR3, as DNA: TGCGCCAGCATCTTAGGGCCAGGGGCATACAATGAGCAGTTCTTC.

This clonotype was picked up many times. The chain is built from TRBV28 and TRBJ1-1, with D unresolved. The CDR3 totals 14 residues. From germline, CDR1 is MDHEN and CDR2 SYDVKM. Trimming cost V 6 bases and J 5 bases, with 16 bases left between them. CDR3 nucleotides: TGTGCCAGCAGCCCTATCACCGACGGGACTGAAGCTTTCTTT. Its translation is CASSPITDGTEAFF. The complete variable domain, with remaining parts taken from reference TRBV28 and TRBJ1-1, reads DVKVTQSSRYLVKRTGEKVFLECVQDMDHENMFWYRQDPGLGLRLIYFSYDVKMKEKGDIPEGYSVSREKKERFSLILESASTNQTSMYLCASSPITDGTEAFFGQGTRLTVV.